Each of the 8 T cell receptor beta chains below was sequenced from the same sample in a study of blood T cells in healthy people across ages. With a J-beta primer mix and a sample-barcoded 5' primer, a second PCR ran about 7 to 12 cycles. Using its own MiXCR run on the 5' RACE reads, TCRdb lists one record per CDR3 protein. The repertoire consists of 1.5 million to 2 million distinct CDR3 sequences, with 28% occurring once and the leading ten covering roughly 8.2%. Material: blood. Source of these receptors: a woman aged 25 to 39 in good health.

This clonotype was recorded once. A much more abundant neighbour one base away suggests this may be a read error. The chain employs TRBV7-2 and TRBJ2-5; D is undetermined. The DNA end is a closer match to TRBJ2-7, so the J assignment may be wrong. CDR1 SGHTA and CDR2 FQGNSA come from the germline V gene. CDR3 size: 12 residues. CDR3 residues: CASGHTCYEQYF. The CDR3, as DNA: TGTGCCAGCGGGCACACCTGCTACGAGCAGTACTTC.

The V call is TRBV2, the J call TRBJ2-7; D gene unclear. Looked up from germline, CDR1 is SNHLY and CDR2 is FYNNEI. Trimming took off 7 bases at V and 4 bases at J, with 8 bases between the two ends. CDR3 length: 11 amino acids. DNA for the CDR3: TGTGCCAGCAAAGGGATTTACGAGCAGTACTTC. This gives the protein CASKGIYEQYF. Complete variable domain (other parts from reference TRBV2 and TRBJ2-7): EPEVTQTPSHQVTQMGQEVILRCVPISNHLYFYWYRQILGQKVEFLVSFYNNEISEKSEIFDDQFSVERPDGSNFTLKIRSTKLEDSAMYFCASKGIYEQYFGPGTRLTVT.

This clonotype is a singleton in its sample. V is TRBV9 and J is TRBJ2-1; possibly TRBD2 for D (5 bases). The J call is doubtful: the DNA matches TRBJ2-7 better. The CDR3 is made up of 12 amino acids. In germline, CDR1 is SGDLS, CDR2 YYNGEE. The CDR3 loop reads CASAGLPNEQYF. CDR3 in DNA: TGTGCCAGCGCCGGACTGCCCAATGAGCAGTACTTC.

Regarding this clonotype: A clone one base away is much larger, so this may be a read error. This chain uses TRBV12-3 or TRBV12-4 with TRBJ2-1; 8 nucleotides line up with TRBD2. The CDR3 contains 15 residues. Germline trimming cut 6 bases from V and 8 bases from J; bases unmatched to any gene: 12. The CDR3 bases are TGTGCCAGCAGCCCCCAAGCGGGAGAGAGCGATGAGCAGTTCTTC. Translated: CASSPQAGESDEQFF.

The genes are TRBV25-1 and TRBJ2-1; a possible D gene is TRBD1 (6 bases). This CDR3 is built from 14 residues. Germline assignment: CDR1 MGHDK and CDR2 SYGVNS. V was pared by 1 base and J by 4 bases, with 8 bases between. The CDR3 here is CASSEFTGYNEQFF. The CDR3 DNA follows: TGTGCCAGCAGTGAATTTACAGGGTACAATGAGCAGTTCTTC. Using reference TRBV25-1 and TRBJ2-1 for the parts outside the CDR3, the full variable domain is EADIYQTPRYLVIGTGKKITLECSQTMGHDKMYWYQQDPGMELHLIHYSYGVNSTEKGDLSSESTVSRIRTEHFPLTLESARPSHTSQYLCASSEFTGYNEQFFGPGTRLTVL.

This clonotype turned up a few times. The chain couples TRBV4-2 to TRBJ2-1; the D gene is possibly TRBD2 (6 bases). Germline lookup yields CDR1 LGHNA and CDR2 YNFKEQ. With 4 bases removed from V and 0 bases from J, the gap between germline ends came to 16 bases. The CDR3 covers 17 residues. The CDR3 DNA follows: TGTGCCAGCAGCCGCTGGGGCGGGGCTAGCTCCTACAATGAGCAGTTCTTC. Amino acid sequence: CASSRWGGASSYNEQFF.

The rearrangement joins TRBV28 to TRBJ2-1, with D perhaps TRBD1 or TRBD2 (7 bases each). The CDR3 sequence is 14 residues long. Trimming took off 7 bases at V and 12 bases at J, with 22 bases between the two ends. Germline CDR1 reads MDHEN; CDR2 reads SYDVKM. CDR3 region: CASTGEGQRHGQFF. Written as DNA, the CDR3 is TGTGCCAGCACCGGGGAGGGACAGCGACATGGGCAGTTCTTC.

In this sample, this clonotype turned up a few times. The V gene is TRBV7-2, the J gene TRBJ2-3; weak D call: TRBD2 (6 bases). Germline values: CDR1 SGHTA, CDR2 FQGNSA. The CDR3 is 19 amino acids. V lost 2 bases to trimming and J lost 2 bases, with 23 bases between them. CDR3 in DNA: TGTGCCAGCAGCTTACAACCCCCTATACTAGGAGGGTCCACAGATACGCAGTATTTT. This encodes CASSLQPPILGGSTDTQYF.